Shown below are 2 T cell receptor delta chains from a single sample sequenced in a study of γδ T cells in repeated Plasmodium falciparum infection. TCRdb reanalysed the multiplex PCR reads with CATT. Among around 50,000 delta-chain clones listed, over 1.5% were seen once. Vgamma9/Vdelta2+ and Vdelta2-negative gammadelta T cells were flow-sorted from PBMC for bulk sequencing. Input material: gamma-delta T cells from blood. The receptors stem from a pool of human donors (malaria-infected and uninfected, not separated).

Concerning this clone itself: Other DNA sequences from this sample encode an identical CDR3 as well. V gene TRDV2 combines with J gene TRDJ1; the match to TRDD3 covers 10 bases. TCRdb offers no J gene call, so here the DNA was matched to germline to obtain one. CDR1 is GEAIGNYY and CDR2 is EKD in the germline V gene. V was clipped by 3 bases and J by 4 bases; unmatched bases: 4. This CDR3 is 14 amino acids long. The CDR3: CACDRGIRIDKLIF. In nucleotides, the CDR3 is TGTGCCTGTGACCGGGGGATACGGATCGATAAACTCATCTTT.

By sample share, this clone is large (0.1 to 1%). At the DNA level, this CDR3 is encoded by other sequences in the same sample as well. This chain links TRDV1 with TRDJ1; TRDD2 is a possible D gene (5 bases). The length of the CDR3 is 13 residues. Germline V gene data show CDR1 as TSWWSYY and CDR2 as QGS. V lost 5 bases and J 3 bases, leaving 10 bases between the germline ends. The CDR3 region is CALGSPFSDKLIF. DNA of the CDR3: TGTGCTCTTGGGTCCCCCTTCTCCGATAAACTCATCTTT.